The clone carrying this T cell receptor (beta chain) was detected ten times or more. The entry originates in a study of T cell repertoires in cytomegalovirus infection. Each CDR3 protein is one row after TCRdb ran MiXCR on the reads. The sample records about 360,000 distinct CDR3 sequences, 15% to 20% being singletons. The clonotype comes from a human donor in good health (CMV status not recorded). Some clones in this sample may be carry-over from other donors' samples. Sequenced material: PBMCs.

CDR3 DNA: TGTGCCAGTAGTATAGAGGGGGCTGACATTCAGTACTTC. As protein: CASSIEGADIQYF. The genes are TRBV19 and TRBJ2-4; D may be TRBD1 (6 bases). Trimming took off 0 bases at V and 8 bases at J, with 8 bases between the two ends. The CDR3 has 13 residues. Germline-derived CDR1 and CDR2 are LNHDA and SQIVND (reference sequence). The full variable domain, completed using reference TRBV19 and TRBJ2-4, is DGGITQSPKYLFRKEGQNVTLSCEQNLNHDAMYWYRQDPGQGLRLIYYSQIVNDFQKGDIAEGYSVSREKKESFPLTVTSAQKNPTAFYLCASSIEGADIQYFGAGTRLSVL.